This note documents a single T cell receptor (beta chain) sequence. Some clones are missing from TCRdb's copy, which holds only in-frame ones; the method was immunoSEQ multiplex PCR. The data hold more than 90,000 clones, with approximately 95% observed a single time. Trimming removed 3 bases from V and 4 bases from J, with 18 bases in between. Germline CDR1 reads ENHRY; CDR2 reads SYGVKD. The CDR3 consists of 16 residues. The entry originates in a study of technical replicates of blood from a handful of donors. This chain connects TRBV10-3 to TRBJ2-5; D perhaps matches TRBD1 (6 bases). The sample was T cells isolated from PBMCs. This receptor was taken from a human donor in good health. CDR3 sequence reads: CAISDFGRGWRETQYF. The CDR3 coding sequence is TGTGCCATCAGTGACTTCGGCAGGGGATGGAGAGAGACCCAGTACTTC.